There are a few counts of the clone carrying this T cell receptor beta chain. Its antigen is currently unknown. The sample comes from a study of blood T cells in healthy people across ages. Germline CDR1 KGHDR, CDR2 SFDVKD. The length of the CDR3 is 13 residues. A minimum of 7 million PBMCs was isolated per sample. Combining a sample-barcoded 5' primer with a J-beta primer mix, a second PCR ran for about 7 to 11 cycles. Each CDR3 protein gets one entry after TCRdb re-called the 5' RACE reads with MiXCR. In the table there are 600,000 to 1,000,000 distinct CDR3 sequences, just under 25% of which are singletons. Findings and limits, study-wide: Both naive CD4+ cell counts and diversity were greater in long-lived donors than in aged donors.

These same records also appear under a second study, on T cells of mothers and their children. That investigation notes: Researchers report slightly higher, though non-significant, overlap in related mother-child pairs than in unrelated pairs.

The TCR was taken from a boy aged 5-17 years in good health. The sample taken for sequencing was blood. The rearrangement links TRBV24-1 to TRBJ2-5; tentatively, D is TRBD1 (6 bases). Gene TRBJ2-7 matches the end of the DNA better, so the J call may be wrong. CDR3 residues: CATKPGHRHEQYF. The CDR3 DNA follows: TGTGCCACCAAGCCGGGACACCGACACGAGCAGTACTTC.